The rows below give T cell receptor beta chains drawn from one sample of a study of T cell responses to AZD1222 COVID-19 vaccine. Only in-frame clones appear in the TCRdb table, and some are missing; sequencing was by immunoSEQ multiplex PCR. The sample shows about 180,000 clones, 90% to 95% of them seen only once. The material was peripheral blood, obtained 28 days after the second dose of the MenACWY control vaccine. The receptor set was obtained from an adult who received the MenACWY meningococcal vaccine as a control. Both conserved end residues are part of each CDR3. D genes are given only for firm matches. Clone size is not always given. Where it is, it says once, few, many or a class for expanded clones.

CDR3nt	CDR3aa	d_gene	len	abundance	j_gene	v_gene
TGTGCCAGCGGCCGGGGCCGTAACTCTGGGGCCAACGTCCTGACTTTC	CASGRGRNSGANVLTF	NA	16	NA	TRBJ2-6	TRBV28
TGCGCCAGCAGCCAAGATCAGGGGAGCAATCAGCCCCAGCATTTT	CASSQDQGSNQPQHF	NA	15	NA	TRBJ1-5	TRBV4-1
TGTGCCAGCAGCTTAGTCGCAGGGCGCGCTGAAGCTTTCTTT	CASSLVAGRAEAFF	NA	14	once	TRBJ1-1	TRBV7-8
TGTGCCAGCTCCCGGGACCGAGCCACGGAGACCCAGTACTTC	CASSRDRATETQYF	NA	14	NA	TRBJ2-5	TRBV18
TGTGCCAGCTCACCATTCAAGAGCTCTGGAAACACCATATATTTT	CASSPFKSSGNTIYF	NA	15	NA	TRBJ1-3	TRBV18
TGTGCCAGCAGCTTGGGGGGTGGGCAGCCGAGCTCCTACGAGCAGTACTTC	CASSLGGGQPSSYEQYF	NA	17	NA	TRBJ2-7	TRBV5-5
TGTGCCAGCAGTACTAGACAGGGGGGATACAATGAGCAGTTCTTC	CASSTRQGGYNEQFF	TRBD1	15	NA	TRBJ2-1	TRBV6-5
TGCGCCAGCAGTGAGGGGGAGACAGGGCTCGACCCTGAAGCTTTCTTT	CASSEGETGLDPEAFF	TRBD1	16	NA	TRBJ1-1	TRBV10-1
TGTGCCAGCAGCTCGAGGACAGCAATGAACACTGAAGCTTTCTTT	CASSSRTAMNTEAFF	NA	15	NA	TRBJ1-1	TRBV7-8
TGCGCCAGCAGCCCCCGACTAGCAGACGAGCAGTACTTC	CASSPRLADEQYF	TRBD2	13	NA	TRBJ2-7	TRBV4-3
TGTGCCAGCAGCGCTAGCAGGGGATCCCAGCATTTT	CASSASRGSQHF	NA	12	few	TRBJ1-5	TRBV7-6
TGTGCCAGCAGCTTGGGCTTGTCGCCAAGCCCTAACTATGGCTACACCTTC	CASSLGLSPSPNYGYTF	NA	17	NA	TRBJ1-2	TRBV5-8
TGTGCCAGTAGTGAGCTTCACACAGATACGCAGTATTTT	CASSELHTDTQYF	NA	13	NA	TRBJ2-3	TRBV19
TGTGCCAGCAGGCGCCGATGGGACGGTGAAGCTTTCTTT	CASRRRWDGEAFF	NA	13	NA	TRBJ1-1	TRBV6-5
TGTGCCAGCAGCCAAGAGAGAGTGACCCAGTACTTC	CASSQERVTQYF	NA	12	NA	TRBJ2-5	TRBV14
TGCGCCAGCAGCTTGGGACAGGGCTCTGAAAAACTGTTTTTT	CASSLGQGSEKLFF	TRBD1	14	NA	TRBJ1-4	TRBV5-1
TGTGCCAGCAGCCACGGAGCTAGCGGGGCGCCGGGGGAGACCCAGTACTTC	CASSHGASGAPGETQYF	TRBD2	17	NA	TRBJ2-5	TRBV4-2
TGTGCCAGCTCGCCTACACTAAGGGAGACCCAGTACTTC	CASSPTLRETQYF	NA	13	NA	TRBJ2-5	TRBV18
TGTGCCAGCAGCGCAAGACAGGCGGGGACTGAAGCTTTCTTT	CASSARQAGTEAFF	NA	14	NA	TRBJ1-1	TRBV7-2
TGCGCCAGCAGCCAAGATCGGGAGCATGTGGGCTACACCTTC	CASSQDREHVGYTF	NA	14	NA	TRBJ1-2	TRBV4-3
TGTGCCAGCTCACAGGGGGGACAGCCCCAGCATTTT	CASSQGGQPQHF	NA	12	NA	TRBJ1-5	TRBV18
TGTGCCTGGAAGATTAGCGGAACTCTCTACAATGAGCAGTTCTTC	CAWKISGTLYNEQFF	NA	15	once	TRBJ2-1	TRBV30
TGCGCCAGCAGCTTGACAGTCTCTGGAAACACCATATATTTT	CASSLTVSGNTIYF	NA	14	once	TRBJ1-3	TRBV5-1
TGCGCCAGCAGCTTGGACAGGACTAGCGGGACCACCTACGAGCAGTACTTC	CASSLDRTSGTTYEQYF	TRBD2	17	once	TRBJ2-7	TRBV5-1
TGCGCCAGCAGCCCGGCTGTGGGAGAGCATGAAAAACTGTTTTTT	CASSPAVGEHEKLFF	NA	15	NA	TRBJ1-4	TRBV5-1
TGTGCCAGCAGCGAACGGACAGGGGGAATAGCTTTCTTT	CASSERTGGIAFF	TRBD1	13	NA	TRBJ1-1	TRBV7-8
TGTGCCAGCAGCCTAAAAGGAAGGGACACTGAAGCTTTCTTT	CASSLKGRDTEAFF	NA	14	NA	TRBJ1-1	TRBV7-3
TGTGCCAGCAGTTCGGCCCGACATCAGCCCCAGCATTTT	CASSSARHQPQHF	NA	13	NA	TRBJ1-5	TRBV6-6
TGTGCCAGCTCCTCCCCCGAACAGCCACAAACCACCGGGGAGCTGTTTTTT	CASSSPEQPQTTGELFF	NA	17	NA	TRBJ2-2	TRBV18
TGTGCCACCAGCAGGGGACTGTTCTCTGGGGCCAACGTCCTGACTTTC	CATSRGLFSGANVLTF	NA	16	NA	TRBJ2-6	TRBV15
TGCGCCAGCAGTGAGTCCTCGGACAGCTATGGCTACACCTTC	CASSESSDSYGYTF	NA	14	NA	TRBJ1-2	TRBV10-1
TGTGCCAGTAGTACCCTGACAGGGGAAGGCTACACCTTC	CASSTLTGEGYTF	TRBD1	13	NA	TRBJ1-2	TRBV19
TGTGCCTGGAGTCCAGGGATTTCGCGAGGCTACACCTTC	CAWSPGISRGYTF	NA	13	NA	TRBJ1-2	TRBV30
TGCGCCAGCAGCCAAGGGAGGGGCCTACCTAATCAGCCCCAGCATTTT	CASSQGRGLPNQPQHF	NA	16	NA	TRBJ1-5	TRBV4-3
TGTGCCAGCAGTTACGATTCACCCCTCCACTTT	CASSYDSPLHF	NA	11	NA	TRBJ1-6	TRBV6-6
TGTGCCTGGAGTTCCAGCGGGGGGCACCAGGATGAGCAGTTCTTC	CAWSSSGGHQDEQFF	TRBD2	15	NA	TRBJ2-1	TRBV30
TGTGCCATCCCTAAGGAGGGGGGTATTGAGCAGTTCTTC	CAIPKEGGIEQFF	NA	13	NA	TRBJ2-1	TRBV2
TGTGCCAGTAGTCCAGGCATCCATAATTCACCCCTCCACTTT	CASSPGIHNSPLHF	NA	14	NA	TRBJ1-6	TRBV19
TGTGCTAGCTCGACTAGCGGGGGTAAAGAGACCCAGTACTTC	CASSTSGGKETQYF	TRBD2	14	NA	TRBJ2-5	TRBV12-5
TGTGCCAGTAGTATTTCGGCGCAGACCTATGGCTACACCTTC	CASSISAQTYGYTF	NA	14	NA	TRBJ1-2	TRBV19
TGTGCCTGGAGAGGCGGACGCTACGAGCAGTACTTC	CAWRGGRYEQYF	NA	12	once	TRBJ2-7	TRBV30
TGCGCCAGCAGCCAAATGACTAGCGGGGGGTCTGAGCAGTTCTTC	CASSQMTSGGSEQFF	TRBD2	15	NA	TRBJ2-1	TRBV4-1
TGTGCCAGCAGCTTAACGTTCGAAGAGACCCAGTACTTC	CASSLTFEETQYF	NA	13	NA	TRBJ2-5	TRBV7-3
TGTGCCAGCAGCCCCGGGCAGGGCCGGGAGACCCAGTACTTC	CASSPGQGRETQYF	NA	14	NA	TRBJ2-5	TRBV7-6
TGTGCCAGCAAGGGCAGGACCGGGACCGGGGAGCTGTTTTTT	CASKGRTGTGELFF	NA	14	NA	TRBJ2-2	TRBV27
TGTGCCAGCAGTTACGCGGGGGCGGACCAAGAGACCCAGTACTTC	CASSYAGADQETQYF	NA	15	NA	TRBJ2-5	TRBV6-2/TRBV6-3
TGCAGCTCGGTCACGCGGAAAGGAGCTTTCTTT	CSSVTRKGAFF	NA	11	NA	TRBJ1-1	TRBV29-1
TGTGCCAGCACCCGTGGGTCAGACACCATATATTTT	CASTRGSDTIYF	NA	12	NA	TRBJ1-3	TRBV28
TGTGCCAGTAGCTTACAGGGAGCGGGAGATACGCAGTATTTT	CASSLQGAGDTQYF	NA	14	NA	TRBJ2-3	TRBV19
TGTGCCAGCAGCCAGGGGAGGGAAGCTTTCTTT	CASSQGREAFF	NA	11	NA	TRBJ1-1	TRBV3-1/TRBV3-2
TGTGCCAGCACCTTTTCCAGGAACACTGAAGCTTTCTTT	CASTFSRNTEAFF	NA	13	few	TRBJ1-1	TRBV11-2
TGCGCCAGCAGTCAATCACTCGGGGAGCTGTTTTTT	CASSQSLGELFF	NA	12	once	TRBJ2-2	TRBV23-1
TGTGCCAGCAGCCAATTCGTATCCCATGGAGGTTCGCGGGGGGAGCAGTACTTC	CASSQFVSHGGSRGEQYF	TRBD2	18	NA	TRBJ2-7	TRBV3-1/TRBV3-2
TGTGCCAGCAAGAGAGACACTACCCTTGGAAACACCATATATTTT	CASKRDTTLGNTIYF	NA	15	NA	TRBJ1-3	TRBV6-6
TGTGCCAGCAGTTTAGACACTATCCTGGTCGGGGGCTACACCTTC	CASSLDTILVGGYTF	NA	15	NA	TRBJ1-2	TRBV28
TGTGCCTGGAGCGCCAGCGGGTACGAGCAGTACTTC	CAWSASGYEQYF	NA	12	NA	TRBJ2-7	TRBV30
TGTGCCAGTAGCCAGGGAAAGGGAGGGGAAAAACTGTTTTTT	CASSQGKGGEKLFF	NA	14	NA	TRBJ1-4	TRBV19
TGTGCCAGCAGTTTCGCGACCACCGGGGAGCTGTTTTTT	CASSFATTGELFF	NA	13	NA	TRBJ2-2	TRBV6-2/TRBV6-3
TGTGCCAGCAGCTTGGACCCACAGCGAACCGAGCAGTACTTC	CASSLDPQRTEQYF	NA	14	NA	TRBJ2-7	TRBV5-4
TGTGCCAGCAGCTCCAGTTTCTCTGGAAACACCATATATTTT	CASSSSFSGNTIYF	NA	14	few	TRBJ1-3	TRBV9